This is a list of T cell receptor beta chains from one sample in a study of control samples from healthy donors and cancer patients. The repertoire was sequenced with immunoSEQ multiplex PCR; TCRdb's copy has only in-frame clones and lacks some. Here the sample spans approximately 87,000 clones, over 85% being singletons. The sample consisted of PBMCs. The receptors stem from a middle-aged woman with lung cancer. Each CDR3 is given with its conserved first and last residue.

V | length | CDR3
TRBV5-8 | 13 | CASSFGGPYEQYF
TRBV5-6 | 15 | CASSLGLAGMDEQFF
TRBV4-1 | 16 | CASSQGYGTSGNTIYF
TRBV5-1 | 15 | CASSKTTGDRGGYTF
TRBV27 | 15 | CASSFILAGVDEQFF
TRBV19 | 14 | CATTGLGEFGPLHF
TRBV5-5 | 14 | CASSLWTGDQPQHF
TRBV10-3 | 14 | CAIKTGDMNTEAFF
TRBV12-3/TRBV12-4 | 13 | CASSHGLNTEAFF
TRBV6-4 | 13 | CASSDSGRNEQFF
TRBV4-1 | 16 | CASSQLRGYITGELFF
TRBV5-5 | 13 | CASSLAVDQPQHF
TRBV3-1/TRBV3-2 | 14 | CASSRDTRNTEAFF
TRBV3-1/TRBV3-2 | 19 | CASSQDFFLGQGGDNEQFF
TRBV30 | 14 | CAWRRGGANEKLFF
TRBV28 | 14 | CASSLPTRPYGYTF
TRBV6-5 | 13 | CATYRGPGNTIYF
TRBV3-1/TRBV3-2 | 15 | CASSQSGTGLYGYTF
TRBV16 | 17 | CASSLTRAGADRRGYTF
TRBV30 | 15 | CAWKAGMHLTYEQYF
TRBV5-5 | 15 | CASSFRQGLNEKLFF
TRBV10-3 | 15 | CAISESMGYTDTQYF
TRBV3-1/TRBV3-2 | 16 | CASSQEVGSNTGELFF
TRBV28 | 15 | CASSPRELYTGELFF
TRBV20-1 | 17 | CSASSSQAKSYNYGYTF
TRBV4-2 | 15 | CASSGPQGTNSPLHF
TRBV11-1 | 13 | CASSSSRYNEQFF
TRBV27 | 14 | CASSPRLRRYEQYF
TRBV5-6 | 15 | CASSWTGTGGEKLFF
TRBV2 | 15 | CASREMGQGLSPLHF
TRBV19 | 12 | CASGTAGYEQYF
TRBV2 | 13 | CAISDPNTGELFF
TRBV7-9 | 19 | CASSLAGQISRRANYGYTF
TRBV6-1 | 11 | CASSLSGGLFF
TRBV6-5 | 14 | CASSYSPGTGELFF
TRBV19 | 13 | CASSEPYYTEAFF
TRBV29-1 | 13 | CSSGSGQGGGYTF
TRBV6-5 | 14 | CASSSAPSIYEQYF
TRBV5-8 | 14 | CASSRLNSNQPQHF
TRBV9 | 15 | CASSVVGDRGLGAFF
TRBV4-1 | 15 | CASSLGLAAYNEQFF
TRBV7-3 | 13 | CASSYEPHEKLFF
TRBV11-3 | 14 | CASGLQGSQETQYF